This T cell receptor (beta chain) was retrieved from a study of cytomegalovirus exposure and HLA in healthy donors. Findings and limits, study-wide: A link between a missense DCLRE1C variant and TCR beta V- and J-gene trimming emerged from a later analysis.

The PCR had 60 Vbeta and 13 Jbeta primers. Produced via immunoSEQ multiplex PCR; TCRdb's table is partial and in-frame only. Among over 150,000 clones listed, approximately 80% were seen once. This CDR3 comprises 15 residues. With 2 bases removed from V and 2 bases from J, the gap between germline ends came to 13 bases. The germline gives CDR1 MNHNY, CDR2 SVGAGI (reference sequence). This clone was recorded once. Its antigen is undetermined. While unrecorded immune exposures were likely, the donors were nominally healthy when sampled. The chain recombines TRBV6-6 with TRBJ2-7; D is perhaps TRBD2 (5 bases). The sequenced sample consisted of PBMCs. This clonotype was sampled from a man aged 50 to 59 in good health and CMV-seropositive. For the CDR3, the DNA is TGTGCCAGCAGTTACCTGCTAGCTAGTCCCTACGAGCAGTACTTC. Protein product: CASSYLLASPYEQYF.